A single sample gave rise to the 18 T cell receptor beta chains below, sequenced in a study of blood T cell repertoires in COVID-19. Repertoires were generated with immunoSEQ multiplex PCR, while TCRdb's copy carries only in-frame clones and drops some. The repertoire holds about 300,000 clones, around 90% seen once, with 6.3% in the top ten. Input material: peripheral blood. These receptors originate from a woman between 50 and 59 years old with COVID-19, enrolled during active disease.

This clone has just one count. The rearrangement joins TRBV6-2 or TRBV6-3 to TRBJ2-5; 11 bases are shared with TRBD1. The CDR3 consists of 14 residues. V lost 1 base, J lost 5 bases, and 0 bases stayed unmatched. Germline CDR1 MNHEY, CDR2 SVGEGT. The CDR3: CASSYWDRGETQYF. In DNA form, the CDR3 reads TGTGCCAGCAGTTACTGGGACAGGGGGGAGACCCAGTACTTC.

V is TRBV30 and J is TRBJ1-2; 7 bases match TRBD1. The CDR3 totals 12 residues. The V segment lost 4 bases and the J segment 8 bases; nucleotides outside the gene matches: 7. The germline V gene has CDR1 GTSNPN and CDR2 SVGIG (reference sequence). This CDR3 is CAWTEGAGGYTF. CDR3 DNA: TGTGCCTGGACCGAGGGGGCAGGCGGCTACACCTTC.

CDR3 DNA sequence: TGTGCCAGCAGCTTCCCCACGGGGACTAGCGGGAGCACAGATACGCAGTATTTT. Encoded protein: CASSFPTGTSGSTDTQYF. The rearrangement joins TRBV11-2 to TRBJ2-3, with 12 bases identical to TRBD2. The germline CDR1 and CDR2 sequences are SGHAT and FQNNGV. The CDR3 extends over 18 amino acids. V lost 3 bases to trimming and J lost 0 bases; unmatched junction nucleotides: 7.

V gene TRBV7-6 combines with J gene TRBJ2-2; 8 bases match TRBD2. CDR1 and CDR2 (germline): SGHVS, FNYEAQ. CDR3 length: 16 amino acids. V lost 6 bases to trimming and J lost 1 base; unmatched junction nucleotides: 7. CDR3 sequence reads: CASRSKSGGNTGELFF. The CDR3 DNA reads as TGTGCCAGCAGATCAAAAAGCGGGGGGAACACCGGGGAGCTGTTTTTT.

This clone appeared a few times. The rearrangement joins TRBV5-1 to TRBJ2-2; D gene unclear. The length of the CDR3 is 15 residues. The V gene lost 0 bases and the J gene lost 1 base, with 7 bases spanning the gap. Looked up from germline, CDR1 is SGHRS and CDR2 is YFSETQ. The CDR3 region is CASSLVPENTGELFF. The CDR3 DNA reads TGCGCCAGCAGCTTGGTGCCAGAGAACACCGGGGAGCTGTTTTTT.

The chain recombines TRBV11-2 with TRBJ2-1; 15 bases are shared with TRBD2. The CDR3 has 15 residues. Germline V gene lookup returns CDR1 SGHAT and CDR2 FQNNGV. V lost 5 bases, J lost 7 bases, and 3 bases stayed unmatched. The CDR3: CASSPGLAGGNEQFF. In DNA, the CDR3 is TGTGCCAGCAGCCCGGGACTAGCGGGAGGAAATGAGCAGTTCTTC.

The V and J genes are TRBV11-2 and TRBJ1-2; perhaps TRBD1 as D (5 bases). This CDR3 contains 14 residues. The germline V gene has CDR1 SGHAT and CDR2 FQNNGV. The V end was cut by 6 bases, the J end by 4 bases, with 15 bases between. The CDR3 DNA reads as TGTGCCAGCAGGGTAGGAGGGGAGTCCTATGGCTACACCTTC. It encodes CASRVGGESYGYTF.

The CDR3 spells CASSFSQGLLNEQYF. In DNA, the CDR3 is TGTGCCAGCAGTTTTTCGCAGGGACTGCTCAACGAGCAGTACTTC. The V and J genes are TRBV11-2 and TRBJ2-7, with D perhaps TRBD2 (6 bases). This CDR3 comprises 15 residues. Trimming pared 6 bases from V and 5 bases from J, leaving 20 bases between. Germline V CDR1 and CDR2: SGHAT, FQNNGV.

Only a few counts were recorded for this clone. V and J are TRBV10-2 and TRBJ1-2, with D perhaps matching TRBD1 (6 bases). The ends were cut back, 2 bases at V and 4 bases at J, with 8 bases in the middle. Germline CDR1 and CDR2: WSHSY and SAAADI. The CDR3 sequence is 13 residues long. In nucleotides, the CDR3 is TGCGCCAGCAGTGAGGGCAGGGGCTATGGCTACACCTTC. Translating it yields CASSEGRGYGYTF.

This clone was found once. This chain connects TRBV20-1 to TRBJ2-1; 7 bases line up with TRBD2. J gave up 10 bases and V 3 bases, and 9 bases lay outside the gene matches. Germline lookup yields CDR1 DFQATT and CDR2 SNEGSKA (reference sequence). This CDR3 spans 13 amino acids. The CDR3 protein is CSASEPSGREQFF. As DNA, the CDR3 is TGCAGTGCTAGTGAGCCTAGCGGCCGGGAGCAGTTCTTC.

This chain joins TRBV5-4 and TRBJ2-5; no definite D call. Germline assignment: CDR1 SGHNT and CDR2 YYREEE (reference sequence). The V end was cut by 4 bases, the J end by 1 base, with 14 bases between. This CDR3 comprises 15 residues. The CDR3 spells CASSTGGVGQETQYF. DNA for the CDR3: TGTGCCAGCAGCACCGGCGGTGTAGGCCAAGAGACCCAGTACTTC.

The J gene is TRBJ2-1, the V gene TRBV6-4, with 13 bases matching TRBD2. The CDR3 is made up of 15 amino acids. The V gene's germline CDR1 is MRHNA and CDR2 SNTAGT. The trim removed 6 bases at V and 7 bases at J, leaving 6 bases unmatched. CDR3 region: CASSPLAGGVNEQFF. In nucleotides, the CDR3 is TGTGCCAGCAGCCCACTAGCGGGAGGGGTTAATGAGCAGTTCTTC.

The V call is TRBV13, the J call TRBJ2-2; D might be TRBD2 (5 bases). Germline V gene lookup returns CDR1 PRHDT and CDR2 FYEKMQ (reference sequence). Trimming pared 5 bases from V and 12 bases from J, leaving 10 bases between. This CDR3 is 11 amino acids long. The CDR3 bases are TGTGCCAGCAGCGACACTAGGAAGCTGTTTTTT. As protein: CASSDTRKLFF.

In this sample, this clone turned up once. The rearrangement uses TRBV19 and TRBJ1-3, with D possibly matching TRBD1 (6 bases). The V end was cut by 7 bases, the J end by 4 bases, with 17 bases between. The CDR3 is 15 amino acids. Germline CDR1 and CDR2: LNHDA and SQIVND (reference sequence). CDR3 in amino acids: CASTRLQGAGNTIYF. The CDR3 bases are TGTGCCAGTACCAGGCTACAGGGTGCAGGAAACACCATATATTTT.

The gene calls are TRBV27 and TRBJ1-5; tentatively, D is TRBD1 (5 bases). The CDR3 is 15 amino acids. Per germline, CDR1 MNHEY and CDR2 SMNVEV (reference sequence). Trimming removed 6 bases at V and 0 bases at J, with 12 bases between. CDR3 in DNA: TGTGCCAGCAGGGCCCAGGGAAATAGCAATCAGCCCCAGCATTTT. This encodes CASRAQGNSNQPQHF.

DNA for the CDR3: TGTGCCAGCAGTTCTGGGGCGTTCGGGTTGTCCTACGAGCAGTACTTC. It translates to CASSSGAFGLSYEQYF. The rearrangement uses TRBV27 and TRBJ2-7, with D possibly TRBD1 on 5 matching bases. Germline-derived CDR1 and CDR2 are MNHEY and SMNVEV (reference sequence). The CDR3 spans 16 residues. Trimming pared 4 bases from V and 1 base from J, leaving 17 bases between.

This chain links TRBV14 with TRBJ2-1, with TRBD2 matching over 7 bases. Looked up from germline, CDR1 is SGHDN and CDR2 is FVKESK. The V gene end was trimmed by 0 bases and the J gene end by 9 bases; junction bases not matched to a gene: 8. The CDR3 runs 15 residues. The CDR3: CASSQDLRTRGEQFF. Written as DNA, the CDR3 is TGTGCCAGCAGCCAAGATCTTAGGACTAGGGGTGAGCAGTTCTTC.

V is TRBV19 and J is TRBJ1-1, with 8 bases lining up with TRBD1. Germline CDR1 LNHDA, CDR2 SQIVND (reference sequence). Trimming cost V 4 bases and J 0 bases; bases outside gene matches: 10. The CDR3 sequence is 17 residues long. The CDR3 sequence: CASSTGGTGGMNTEAFF. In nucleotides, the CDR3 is TGTGCCAGTAGTACCGGCGGAACAGGGGGGATGAACACTGAAGCTTTCTTT.